A selection of T cell receptor beta chains follows, all from one sample in a study of cytomegalovirus exposure and HLA in healthy donors. Profiling relied on immunoSEQ multiplex PCR, and the TCRdb table lists in-frame clones only, not all of them. This sample has about 100,000 clones, with approximately 76% found just once. The sequencing sample was made of PBMCs. The source of these receptors is a woman in her sixties or seventies in good health and CMV-seropositive. The CDR3 runs from the conserved cysteine through the conserved F or W. The D gene is left open where the match is weak. Part of the rows lack a size; the others show once, few, many or a class for expanded clones.

V	size	D	J	CDR3	DNA
TRBV9	.	.	TRBJ2-7	CASSVGLVAYEQYF	TGTGCCAGCAGCGTAGGATTAGTCGCCTACGAGCAGTACTTC
TRBV6-1	few	TRBD1	TRBJ1-1	CASSESTTGGGEAFF	TGTGCCAGCAGTGAATCCACGACAGGGGGAGGTGAAGCTTTCTTT
TRBV19	.	.	TRBJ1-2	CASSPPREFGGTNYGYTF	TGTGCCAGTAGTCCACCAAGGGAGTTCGGAGGAACTAACTATGGTTACACCTTC
TRBV2	.	TRBD1	TRBJ2-7	CASSEGGQGEQYF	TGTGCCAGCAGTGAAGGTGGACAGGGCGAGCAGTACTTC
TRBV5-4	.	TRBD1	TRBJ1-2	CASSWGQKLNYGYTF	TGTGCCAGCAGCTGGGGACAGAAACTTAACTATGGCTACACCTTC
TRBV25-1	.	.	TRBJ1-2	CASSEYGPGTYGYTF	TGTGCCAGCAGTGAATATGGACCGGGAACCTATGGCTACACCTTC
TRBV9	.	.	TRBJ2-7	CASSKSGGYEQYF	TGTGCCAGCAGCAAAAGTGGCGGCTACGAGCAGTACTTC
TRBV5-6	few	.	TRBJ1-4	CASISQGYTNEKLFF	TGTGCCAGCATCTCGCAGGGGTACACTAATGAAAAACTGTTTTTT
TRBV10-3	.	.	TRBJ1-1	CAISESPGKNTEVFF	TGTGCCATCAGTGAGTCGCCAGGGAAGAACACTGAAGTTTTCTTT
TRBV6-1	.	.	TRBJ1-6	CASAPGGGSPLHF	TGTGCCAGCGCTCCGGGGGGCGGTTCACCCCTCCACTTT
TRBV29-1	few	TRBD2	TRBJ2-3	CSVQPGTSGRLDTQYF	TGCAGCGTGCAACCCGGGACTAGCGGGAGGCTTGATACGCAGTATTTT
TRBV6-5	.	TRBD2	TRBJ2-7	CASNPSGTYEQYF	TGTGCCAGCAATCCTAGCGGTACCTACGAGCAGTACTTC
TRBV5-1	.	TRBD1	TRBJ1-3	CASSLGPQGAGNAIYF	TGCGCCAGCAGCTTGGGCCCACAGGGGGCAGGAAACGCCATATATTTT
TRBV9	.	TRBD1	TRBJ1-1	CASSVRDSVNAEAFF	TGTGCCAGCAGCGTTAGGGACAGTGTGAACGCTGAAGCTTTCTTT
TRBV28	.	.	TRBJ2-5	CASSQGDRLEETQYF	TGTGCCAGCAGTCAAGGCGACAGACTCGAAGAGACCCAGTACTTC
TRBV19	.	.	TRBJ1-5	CASSILENQPQHF	TGTGCCAGTAGTATCCTTGAGAATCAGCCCCAGCATTTT
TRBV6-5	.	.	TRBJ2-2	CATGFRSGELFF	TGTGCCACAGGGTTTCGGTCCGGGGAGCTGTTTTTT